The source of this TCR beta chain is a study of blood T cell repertoires in COVID-19. Study-level background: T cells, B-cell-depleted T cells, or PBMCs provided the cDNA or gDNA that served as material.

The CDR3 extends over 13 amino acids. CDR1 and CDR2 from the germline V gene are SNHLY and FYNNEI. The trim removed 8 bases at V and 6 bases at J, leaving 10 bases unmatched. Patients at the Seattle site were enrolled during active infection and followed longitudinally. Sequencing was performed with immunoSEQ multiplex PCR; in TCRdb, only in-frame clones are kept and a portion is missing. The table has more than 200,000 clones, 70% to 90% seen once; the top ten hold approximately 5.1%. The chain links TRBV2 to TRBJ2-7, with TRBD1 identical over 7 bases. The specimen was peripheral blood. The clonotype comes from a woman aged 55 to 70 with COVID-19, enrolled during active disease. Here the CDR3 DNA reads TGTGCCAGCGGGGCAGACAGGGCGGGCGAGCAGTACTTC. As protein: CASGADRAGEQYF.